Sequencing of this T cell receptor (beta chain) was carried out in a study of blood T cells in healthy people across ages. CDR3 length: 14 amino acids. Trimming stripped 4 bases from V and 5 bases from J, with 15 bases between. Per the germline V gene, CDR1 is SNHLY and CDR2 is FYNNEI. For the second PCR, which ran for about 6 to 11 cycles, a sample-barcoded 5' primer and a J-beta primer mix were used. TCRdb processed the 5' RACE reads anew with MiXCR; each CDR3 protein has one entry. The sample has about 640,000 distinct CDR3 sequences, under 70% seen once. The clonotype originates from a man in his sixties in good health. The J gene is TRBJ2-7, the V gene TRBV2; D remains unclear. Sequencing was done on a sample of blood. CDR3 amino acids: CASSAGTQSDEQYF. The CDR3 coding sequence is TGTGCCAGCAGTGCCGGCACACAATCCGACGAGCAGTACTTC. The full variable domain, completed using reference TRBV2 and TRBJ2-7, is EPEVTQTPSHQVTQMGQEVILRCVPISNHLYFYWYRQILGQKVEFLVSFYNNEISEKSEIFDDQFSVERPDGSNFTLKIRSTKLEDSAMYFCASSAGTQSDEQYFGPGTRLTVT.